This TCR beta chain was recovered during a study of stem cell transplantation in POMP-related autoinflammatory disease. Study-level background: Neutrophil and platelet engraftment from the graft donor was 100% through one year after transplant.

The method was immunoSEQ multiplex PCR; TCRdb's version includes in-frame clones alone and lacks a portion of them. The table lists tens of thousands of clones, more than 75% of them singletons. CDR3 size: 15 residues. CDR1 is MNHEY and CDR2 is SVGAGI in the germline V gene. After removal of 8 bases from V and 0 bases from J, the junction contained 2 bases not matched to a gene. J is TRBJ2-2 and V is TRBV6-5, with 11 bases lining up with TRBD2. The source of this sequence is a human patient with POMP-related autoinflammation and immune dysregulation (PRAID). Certain T cells may be donor cells from the graft. This specimen was CD4+ T cells from PBMCs, taken after stem cell transplantation. The CDR3 DNA reads TGTGCCAGCCGGACTAGCGGGTCGAACACCGGGGAGCTGTTTTTT. As protein: CASRTSGSNTGELFF.